One T cell receptor beta chain is described in this entry. What it binds is unknown. A multiplex PCR was run with 60 Vbeta primers and 13 Jbeta primers. Repertoires were generated with immunoSEQ multiplex PCR, while TCRdb's copy carries only in-frame clones and drops some. The repertoire table contains approximately 150,000 clones. This specimen belongs to a study of cytomegalovirus exposure and HLA in healthy donors. The study's findings and limits: As immune exposure information, only CMV serostatus was available. Productive status was seen about 90% or about 30% of the time for most TCR beta V segments in an earlier analysis. Whilst most TCR sequences proved rare, a subset of public TCRs occurred across many donors.

The germline CDR1 and CDR2 sequences are LNHDA and SQIVND (reference sequence). The CDR3 is made up of 14 amino acids. Trimming stripped 2 bases from V and 2 bases from J, with 9 bases between. The chain is built from TRBV19 and TRBJ1-2; tentatively, D is TRBD1 (6 bases). Sequencing was carried out using PBMCs. The sequence was collected from a woman aged 45-65 years in good health and CMV-seronegative. CDR3 loop: CASSIQGRNYGYTF. The CDR3 coding sequence is TGTGCCAGTAGTATACAGGGGAGAAACTATGGCTACACCTTC.